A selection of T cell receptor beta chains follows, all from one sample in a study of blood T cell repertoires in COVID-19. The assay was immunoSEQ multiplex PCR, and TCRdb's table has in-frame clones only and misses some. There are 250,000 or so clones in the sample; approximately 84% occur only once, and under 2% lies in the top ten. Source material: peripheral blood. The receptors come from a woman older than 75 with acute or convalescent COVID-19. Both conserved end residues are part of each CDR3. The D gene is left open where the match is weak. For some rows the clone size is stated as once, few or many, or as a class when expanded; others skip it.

CDR3aa: CASSYSRPDITQYF
abundance: -
v_gene: TRBV6-6
d_gene: -
j_gene: TRBJ2-3

CDR3aa: CASSVARGGNEQYF
abundance: -
v_gene: TRBV9
d_gene: -
j_gene: TRBJ2-7

CDR3aa: CASSQGHTGGKKTGELFF
abundance: -
v_gene: TRBV4-3
d_gene: TRBD1
j_gene: TRBJ2-2

CDR3aa: CASMVAQGAQYTF
abundance: few
v_gene: TRBV18
d_gene: -
j_gene: TRBJ1-2

CDR3aa: CASSYRNLAGAQETQYF
abundance: -
v_gene: TRBV6-2/TRBV6-3
d_gene: TRBD2
j_gene: TRBJ2-5

CDR3aa: CASGTGSTDTQYF
abundance: few
v_gene: TRBV7-9
d_gene: TRBD1
j_gene: TRBJ2-3

CDR3aa: CASSIRDRARGNYGYTF
abundance: few
v_gene: TRBV19
d_gene: TRBD1
j_gene: TRBJ1-2

CDR3aa: CASSRARGTGELFF
abundance: once
v_gene: TRBV3-1/TRBV3-2
d_gene: -
j_gene: TRBJ2-2

CDR3aa: CASSQEASGGGETQYF
abundance: -
v_gene: TRBV4-1
d_gene: TRBD2
j_gene: TRBJ2-5

CDR3aa: CASSLVQGTSEQFF
abundance: -
v_gene: TRBV7-3
d_gene: TRBD1
j_gene: TRBJ2-1

CDR3aa: CASSLIPREGYNEQFF
abundance: -
v_gene: TRBV28
d_gene: TRBD2
j_gene: TRBJ2-1

CDR3aa: CASGGARGANVLTF
abundance: -
v_gene: TRBV5-4
d_gene: -
j_gene: TRBJ2-6

CDR3aa: CASSESGGARYGYTF
abundance: -
v_gene: TRBV6-1
d_gene: -
j_gene: TRBJ1-2

CDR3aa: CASSLVGVRDDTQYF
abundance: -
v_gene: TRBV7-8
d_gene: -
j_gene: TRBJ2-3

CDR3aa: CASSLSPFAGGRTDTQYF
abundance: -
v_gene: TRBV11-2
d_gene: TRBD1
j_gene: TRBJ2-3

CDR3aa: CASSQALGQGGYYEQYF
abundance: -
v_gene: TRBV3-1/TRBV3-2
d_gene: -
j_gene: TRBJ2-7

CDR3aa: CASSQESQVHYEQYF
abundance: -
v_gene: TRBV3-1/TRBV3-2
d_gene: -
j_gene: TRBJ2-7

CDR3aa: CASSLGQAYLHEQFF
abundance: -
v_gene: TRBV14
d_gene: TRBD1
j_gene: TRBJ2-1

CDR3aa: CASRGESHFASGSLAKGAEAFF
abundance: -
v_gene: TRBV7-8
d_gene: -
j_gene: TRBJ1-1

CDR3aa: CASKTGEVTEAFF
abundance: -
v_gene: TRBV12-3/TRBV12-4
d_gene: TRBD1
j_gene: TRBJ1-1

CDR3aa: CASSRYRGETQYF
abundance: once
v_gene: TRBV7-3
d_gene: TRBD1
j_gene: TRBJ2-5

CDR3aa: CASSRHGAGELFF
abundance: -
v_gene: TRBV11-3
d_gene: -
j_gene: TRBJ2-2

CDR3aa: CASSGATGNTEAFF
abundance: -
v_gene: TRBV19
d_gene: -
j_gene: TRBJ1-1

CDR3aa: CASSSGQRFMYTEAFF
abundance: -
v_gene: TRBV5-1
d_gene: -
j_gene: TRBJ1-1

CDR3aa: CASSLSLDRSRYGYTF
abundance: -
v_gene: TRBV5-5
d_gene: TRBD1
j_gene: TRBJ1-2

CDR3aa: CASSVAGLKQYF
abundance: few
v_gene: TRBV6-4
d_gene: -
j_gene: TRBJ2-7

CDR3aa: CASSSDRSSGANVLTF
abundance: -
v_gene: TRBV5-1
d_gene: -
j_gene: TRBJ2-6

CDR3aa: CASSPETYPTGGWYGYTF
abundance: -
v_gene: TRBV7-8
d_gene: TRBD1
j_gene: TRBJ1-2